The present TCR beta chain was sequenced within a study of control samples from healthy donors and cancer patients. Sequencing was performed with immunoSEQ multiplex PCR; in TCRdb, only in-frame clones are kept and a portion is missing. Of some 98,000 clones listed, approximately 84% are singletons. The germline V gene encodes CDR1 SGHAT and CDR2 FQNNGV. This CDR3 spans 14 amino acids. Trimming shortened V by 2 bases and J by 2 bases, and 10 bases separated the two germline ends. The J gene is TRBJ2-7, the V gene TRBV11-2; maybe TRBD1 (6 bases). The TCR originated in a man aged 70 or older with lung cancer. Sequencing was performed on PBMCs. CDR3 loop: CASSLTGTTYEQYF. The CDR3 DNA is TGTGCCAGCAGCTTAACCGGGACAACCTACGAGCAGTACTTC.